This paragraph reports one T cell receptor (beta chain). One junction end does not reproduce the germline sequence, and a read error may be involved. The germline V gene encodes CDR1 SQVTM and CDR2 ANQGSEA. The length of the CDR3 is 13 residues. The data belong to a study of tumor and adjacent non-tumor tissue in lung cancer. TCRbeta libraries were built with three rounds of nested PCR, modified from ARM-PCR. MiXCR, run by TCRdb on the multiplex PCR reads, gives a single entry per CDR3 protein. The sample lists some 100,000 distinct CDR3 sequences, roughly 60% occurring once. No cell sorting was done before RNA was extracted from the tissue. The normal lung tissue was taken more than 3 cm from the tumor edge.

The source material was distant non-tumor lung tissue. The V gene is TRBV29-1, the J gene TRBJ2-1, with a weak D call TRBD1 (5 bases). This TCR derives from a man younger than 45 with non-small cell lung cancer. The CDR3: CSVVLRQNSEQLF. As DNA, the CDR3 is TGCAGCGTTGTATTGCGACAGAACAGTGAGCAGCTCTTC.